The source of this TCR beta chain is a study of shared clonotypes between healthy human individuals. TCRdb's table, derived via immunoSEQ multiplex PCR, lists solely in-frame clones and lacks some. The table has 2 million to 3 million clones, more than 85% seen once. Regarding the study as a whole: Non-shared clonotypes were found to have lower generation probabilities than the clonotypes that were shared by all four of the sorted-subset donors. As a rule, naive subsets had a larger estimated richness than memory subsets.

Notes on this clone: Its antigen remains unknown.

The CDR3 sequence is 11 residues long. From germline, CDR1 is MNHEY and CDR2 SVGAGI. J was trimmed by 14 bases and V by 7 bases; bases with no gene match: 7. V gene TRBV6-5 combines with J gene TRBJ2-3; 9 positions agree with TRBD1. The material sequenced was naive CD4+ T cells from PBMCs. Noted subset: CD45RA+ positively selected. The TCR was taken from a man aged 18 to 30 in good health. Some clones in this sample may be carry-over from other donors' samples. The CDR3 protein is CASTPGQGPYF. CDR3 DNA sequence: TGTGCCAGCACCCCGGGACAGGGTCCGTATTTT.